The clone carrying this T cell receptor (beta chain) has only one observation. This specimen comes from a study of blood T cell repertoires in COVID-19. V lost 0 bases, J lost 4 bases, and 11 bases lay in between. This CDR3 comprises 15 residues. CDR1 is LNHNV and CDR2 is YYDKDF in the germline V gene (reference sequence). TCRdb's table, derived via immunoSEQ multiplex PCR, lists solely in-frame clones and lacks some. Among fewer than 200,000 clones listed, about 88% were seen once. The sequencing sample was made of peripheral blood. V gene TRBV15 combines with J gene TRBJ2-3, with D possibly being TRBD2 (6 bases). This receptor was taken from a man between 60 and 75 years old with acute or convalescent COVID-19. As DNA, the CDR3 is TGTGCCACCAGCAGAGATTGGGGGGAGGCAGATACGCAGTATTTT. It codes for CATSRDWGEADTQYF.